The subject of this entry is one T cell receptor (beta chain). This sample was taken from a study of control samples from healthy donors and cancer patients. CDR3 size: 18 residues. Some clones are missing from TCRdb's copy, which holds only in-frame ones; the method was immunoSEQ multiplex PCR. The sample carries some 150,000 clones, 93% recorded once. The sample was blood. This sequence originates from a woman aged 60-70 years in good health. V is TRBV21-1 and J is TRBJ2-6; TRBD1, the D gene given by the table, was not confirmed from the DNA. TRBV21-1 is a documented pseudogene. DNA of the CDR3: TGTGCCAGCAGCAAAGGTTGGCAGGGCGTCTCTGGGGCCAACGTCCTGACTTTC. Translating gives CASSKGWQGVSGANVLTF.